This TCR beta chain was captured in a study of CD8 T cells in ankylosing spondylitis. Libraries of TCR beta came from quantitative 5'-RACE with molecular barcodes. TCRdb re-derived calls from the 5' RACE reads in MiXCR, one entry per CDR3 protein. The table shows over 150,000 distinct CDR3 sequences, with over 15% occurring only once. This clonotype was counted ten times or more. CDR3 length: 16 amino acids. Per germline, CDR1 SEHNR and CDR2 FQNEAQ (reference sequence). Trimming removed 1 base from V and 5 bases from J, with 14 bases in between. The clonotype comes from a male donor aged 10 to 30 with ankylosing spondylitis or in good health (not recorded which). Input material: blood, either unsorted or a sorted T cell fraction (not recorded which). V usage is TRBV7-9 and J usage is TRBJ2-2; either TRBD1 or TRBD2 may supply D (5 bases each). The DNA of the CDR3 is TGTGCCAGCAGCTTAGGTGGGACCCCCCGGACCGGGGAGCTGTTTTTT. Protein product: CASSLGGTPRTGELFF.